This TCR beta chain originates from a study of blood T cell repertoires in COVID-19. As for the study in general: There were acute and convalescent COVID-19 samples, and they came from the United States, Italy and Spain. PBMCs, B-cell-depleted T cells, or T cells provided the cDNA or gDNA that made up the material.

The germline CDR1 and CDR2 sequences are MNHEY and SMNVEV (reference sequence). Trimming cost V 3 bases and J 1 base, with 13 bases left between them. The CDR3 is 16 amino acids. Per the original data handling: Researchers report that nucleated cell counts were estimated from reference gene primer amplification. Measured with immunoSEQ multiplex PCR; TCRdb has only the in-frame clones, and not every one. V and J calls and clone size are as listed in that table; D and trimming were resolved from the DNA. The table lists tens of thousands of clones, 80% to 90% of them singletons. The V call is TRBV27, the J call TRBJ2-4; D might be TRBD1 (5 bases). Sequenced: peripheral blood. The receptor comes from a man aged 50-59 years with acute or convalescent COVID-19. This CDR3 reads CASSLIGERAKNIQYF. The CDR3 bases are TGTGCCAGCAGTTTGATAGGGGAAAGGGCCAAAAACATTCAGTACTTC.